This T cell receptor (beta chain) was observed in a study of blood T cells in healthy people across ages. Study-level points and caveats: PBMCs that were unsorted prevented a conclusive naive versus antigen-experienced comparison. Age advanced and TCR beta diversity per million T cells fell, roughly linearly. There was no known CMV status for donors, so expanded clonotype changes were possibly confounded.

The individuals who served as donors were healthy Caucasians living in Russia, aged about 6 to 100. This CDR3 region has 12 residues. Trimming cost V 0 bases and J 13 bases; bases outside gene matches: 5. Details on this clonotype: Its antigen is not identified.

A second PCR of 7 to 11 cycles used a sample-barcoded 5' primer and a J-beta primer mix. TCRdb reprocessed the 5' RACE reads via MiXCR and lists one record per CDR3 protein. The table shows under 2,000,000 distinct CDR3 sequences, with around half occurring only once. The rearrangement uses TRBV12-3 or TRBV12-4 and TRBJ1-2; 7 nucleotides agree with TRBD1. The TCR originated in a woman aged 40 to 50 in good health. The material sequenced was blood. The DNA for the CDR3 is TGTGCCAGCAGTTTAGCAGGGGGCGCGGGCACCTTC. Translating it yields CASSLAGGAGTF.